These 30 T cell receptor beta chains came from one sample sequenced in a study of OX40 agonist ivuxolimab in advanced cancers. Produced via immunoSEQ multiplex PCR; TCRdb's table is partial and in-frame only. The repertoire holds fewer than 90,000 clones, with around 86% as singletons. The material was CD4+ or CD8+ T cells sorted from blood, obtained in a trial of the OX40 agonist ivuxolimab. The receptors stem from an adult with an advanced solid tumor such as melanoma, head and neck, liver or kidney cancer.

This chain connects TRBV5-5 to TRBJ1-2, with D maybe TRBD1 (5 bases). CDR3 length: 13 amino acids. Trimming removed 4 bases at V and 3 bases at J, with 10 bases between. Germline V gene lookup returns CDR1 SGHKS and CDR2 YYEKEE (reference sequence). CDR3 bases: TGTGCCAGCAGCCCGGGACCAGACTATGGCTACACCTTC. It encodes CASSPGPDYGYTF.

V gene TRBV28 combines with J gene TRBJ2-5; D not certain. Germline CDR1 is MDHEN and CDR2 is SYDVKM. This CDR3 region has 11 residues. Trimming took off 6 bases at V and 6 bases at J, with 8 bases between the two ends. The CDR3 DNA is TGTGCCAGCAGCGAGACCCAGACCCAGTACTTC. Protein: CASSETQTQYF.

This chain joins TRBV5-1 and TRBJ2-5, with D perhaps TRBD2 (6 bases). Germline loops: CDR1 SGHRS, CDR2 YFSETQ. CDR3 length: 13 residues. Trimming left V 4 bases short and J 7 bases short, with 14 bases between. In DNA form, the CDR3 reads TGCGCCAGCAGCCCAGGGATGGAGGGGACCCAGTACTTC. This translates into CASSPGMEGTQYF.

The chain is built from TRBV27 and TRBJ2-7, with D perhaps TRBD1 (5 bases). V dropped 8 bases and J dropped 4 bases, with 18 bases sitting between them. The CDR3 extends over 14 amino acids. Germline V gives CDR1 MNHEY, CDR2 SMNVEV (reference sequence). DNA of the CDR3: TGTGCCAGCCGCCAACGGCAGGGTTGGTACGAGCAGTACTTC. This codes for CASRQRQGWYEQYF.

The chain links TRBV29-1 to TRBJ2-5, with TRBD2 matching 13 bases. With 6 bases clipped from V and 1 base from J, the junction kept 2 bases outside the gene matches. This CDR3 is built from 14 residues. Germline lookup yields CDR1 SQVTM and CDR2 ANQGSEA. DNA of the CDR3: TGCAGCGTGGGACTAGCGGGAATCCAAGAGACCCAGTACTTC. Encoded protein: CSVGLAGIQETQYF.

This rearrangement joins TRBV5-4 to TRBJ2-2; TRBD1 aligns across 8 bases. The ends lost 0 bases at V and 1 base at J; junction bases unmatched: 5. CDR1 and CDR2 (germline): SGHNT, YYREEE (reference sequence). The CDR3 extends over 17 amino acids. The CDR3 DNA reads TGTGCCAGCAGCTTGGGACCGGGACAGGTGAACACCGGGGAGCTGTTTTTT. Amino acid sequence: CASSLGPGQVNTGELFF.

The chain recombines TRBV4-1 with TRBJ2-7; TRBD2 matches 11 bases. The CDR3 runs 16 residues. From germline, CDR1 is MGHRA and CDR2 YSYEKL. The V and J ends lost 1 base and 6 bases, in that order; junction bases with no gene match: 8. This CDR3 reads CASSQGRTSGYFEQYF. CDR3 nucleotides: TGCGCCAGCAGCCAAGGAAGGACTAGCGGGTATTTCGAGCAGTACTTC.

The gene calls are TRBV19 and TRBJ1-5; TRBD1 matches at 8 bases. The CDR3 is made up of 14 amino acids. V shed 7 bases and J 4 bases; nucleotides not matched to a gene: 6. The germline gives CDR1 LNHDA, CDR2 SQIVND (reference sequence). CDR3 sequence: CASNPGQVNQPQHF. The CDR3 DNA reads as TGTGCCAGTAACCCGGGACAGGTAAATCAGCCCCAGCATTTT.

V is TRBV7-2 and J is TRBJ2-7; D gene unclear. This CDR3 comprises 13 residues. Germline V gives CDR1 SGHTA, CDR2 FQGNSA. Trimming took off 8 bases at V and 10 bases at J, with 21 bases between the two ends. The CDR3 is CASGQGNLREQYF. The CDR3 DNA is TGTGCCAGCGGGCAAGGTAATCTACGAGAACAGTACTTC.

This chain links TRBV4-1 with TRBJ2-7, with 9 bases fitting TRBD1. Trimming cost V 3 bases and J 6 bases; bases outside gene matches: 12. Germline loops: CDR1 MGHRA, CDR2 YSYEKL. This CDR3 contains 16 residues. CDR3 bases: TGCGCCAGCAGCCACCAATCCGGACAGGGGCCCGTCGAGCAGTACTTC. It codes for CASSHQSGQGPVEQYF.

The chain employs TRBV5-1 and TRBJ2-7; either TRBD1 or TRBD2 may supply D (5 bases each). The CDR3 has 15 residues. The germline V gene encodes CDR1 SGHRS and CDR2 YFSETQ. V lost 5 bases, J lost 0 bases, and 15 bases lay in between. The CDR3 sequence: CASRQEAGSSYEQYF. DNA for the CDR3: TGCGCCAGCAGACAGGAGGCCGGTTCCTCCTACGAGCAGTACTTC.

The chain recombines TRBV5-1 with TRBJ2-7, with 7 nucleotides matching TRBD1. This CDR3 has 16 amino acids. Germline trimming cut 4 bases from V and 0 bases from J; bases unmatched to any gene: 10. Per the germline V gene, CDR1 is SGHRS and CDR2 is YFSETQ. CDR3 sequence reads: CASSHTPGQDSYEQYF. The DNA for the CDR3 is TGCGCCAGCAGCCATACCCCTGGACAGGACTCCTACGAGCAGTACTTC.

This clone was observed a few times. CDR3 coding DNA: TGTGCCAGCAGGAGCGAGGGAGGGGGCTATGGCTACACCTTC. This gives the protein CASRSEGGGYGYTF. The V and J genes are TRBV25-1 and TRBJ1-2; tentatively, D is TRBD1 (6 bases). Germline assignment: CDR1 MGHDK and CDR2 SYGVNS. The V gene lost 6 bases and the J gene lost 4 bases, with 15 bases spanning the gap. The CDR3 consists of 14 residues.

This chain links TRBV29-1 with TRBJ2-1; D perhaps matches TRBD1 (5 bases). The germline V and J ends were trimmed by 6 bases and 5 bases, with 14 bases remaining between them. The CDR3 extends over 13 amino acids. Germline assignment: CDR1 SQVTM and CDR2 ANQGSEA. The CDR3 nucleotides read TGCAGCGTCGAACAAGACAGAAACAATGAGCAGTTCTTC. This codes for CSVEQDRNNEQFF.

DNA for the CDR3: TGTGCCAGCTCACCGACCCGGGACAGGGGGTTAAGTGGCTACACCTTC. This sequence encodes CASSPTRDRGLSGYTF. V is TRBV18 and J is TRBJ1-2; 11 bases agree with TRBD1. The CDR3 sequence is 16 residues long. Germline lookup yields CDR1 KGHSH and CDR2 LQKENI. The J segment lost 7 bases and the V segment lost 3 bases, leaving 10 bases of the junction unmatched.

In the case of this clone: The same CDR3 also results from other DNA sequences found in this sample. V is TRBV11-2 and J is TRBJ2-1; 13 bases fit TRBD2. The germline gives CDR1 SGHAT, CDR2 FQNNGV. The CDR3 totals 17 residues. J lost 0 bases, V lost 5 bases, and 4 bases had no gene match. The CDR3 bases are TGTGCCAGCAGCCCGAGGACTAGCGGGAGCTCCTACAATGAGCAGTTCTTC. As protein: CASSPRTSGSSYNEQFF.

The rearrangement joins TRBV28 to TRBJ2-1; D uncertain. Germline V gene data show CDR1 as MDHEN and CDR2 as SYDVKM. V gave up 2 bases and J gave up 7 bases, with 0 bases separating them. CDR3 length: 10 residues. The CDR3 loop is CASSLNEQFF. The CDR3 DNA follows: TGTGCCAGCAGTTTAAATGAGCAGTTCTTC.

The chain employs TRBV5-4 and TRBJ2-6; the D call may be TRBD1 or TRBD2 (5 bases each). The CDR3 loop spans 18 amino acids. V lost 5 bases and J 2 bases, leaving 20 bases between the germline ends. The germline V gene encodes CDR1 SGHNT and CDR2 YYREEE (reference sequence). The CDR3 reads CASSPWMGVGAGANVLTF. The CDR3 DNA reads TGTGCCAGCAGTCCCTGGATGGGGGTGGGGGCTGGGGCCAACGTCCTGACTTTC.

This clone was seen a few times. The rearrangement links TRBV19 to TRBJ2-1; 10 bases fit TRBD2. The trim removed 5 bases at V and 7 bases at J, leaving 11 bases unmatched. Germline CDR1 LNHDA, CDR2 SQIVND (reference sequence). The CDR3 runs to 16 residues. DNA of the CDR3: TGTGCCAGTAGTCCAGGACTAGCGGTCGGGAGGAATGAGCAGTTCTTC. Residues: CASSPGLAVGRNEQFF.

The J gene is TRBJ2-3, the V gene TRBV5-4; 11 bases line up with TRBD2. V shed 4 bases, J shed 1 base, and the junction held 2 bases outside the gene matches. Germline V gene lookup returns CDR1 SGHNT and CDR2 YYREEE (reference sequence). This CDR3 region has 15 residues. The CDR3 reads CASSAGLAGTDTQYF. The DNA of the CDR3 is TGTGCCAGCAGCGCGGGACTAGCGGGCACAGATACGCAGTATTTT. The whole variable domain, filled in from reference TRBV5-4 and TRBJ2-3, reads ETGVTQSPTHLIKTRGQQVTLRCSSQSGHNTVSWYQQALGQGPQFIFQYYREEENGRGNFPPRFSGLQFPNYSSELNVNALELDDSALYLCASSAGLAGTDTQYFGPGTRLTVL.

This sequence joins TRBV10-3 and TRBJ1-3, with D maybe TRBD1 (5 bases). Trimming left V 0 bases short and J 6 bases short, with 15 bases between. Looked up from germline, CDR1 is ENHRY and CDR2 is SYGVKD. CDR3 length equals 16 residues. CDR3: CAISESIRAWENTIYF. CDR3 in DNA: TGTGCCATCAGTGAGTCGATCAGGGCCTGGGAAAACACCATATATTTT.

The chain has TRBV2 and TRBJ2-5; unclear D gene. Germline assignment: CDR1 SNHLY and CDR2 FYNNEI. V lost 6 bases and J lost 3, with 8 bases in between. This CDR3 has 12 amino acids. The CDR3 protein is CASRAPEETQYF. The CDR3 DNA sequence: TGTGCCAGCAGGGCACCGGAAGAGACCCAGTACTTC.

This clone is a singleton in its sample. The chain uses TRBV7-9 and TRBJ1-2; no clear D gene. The CDR3 is 11 amino acids. Trimming cost V 4 bases and J 7 bases, with 7 bases left between them. Germline V gene data show CDR1 as SEHNR and CDR2 as FQNEAQ (reference sequence). The CDR3 reads CASSSYLGYTF. As DNA, the CDR3 is TGTGCCAGCAGCTCATATCTTGGCTACACCTTC. Full variable domain (remainder filled in from reference TRBV7-9 and TRBJ1-2): DTGVSQNPRHKITKRGQNVTFRCDPISEHNRLYWYRQTLGQGPEFLTYFQNEAQLEKSRLLSDRFSAERPKGSFSTLEIQRTEQGDSAMYLCASSSYLGYTFGSGTRLTVV.

The genes are TRBV27 and TRBJ2-4; the D is unclear. This CDR3 is built from 15 residues. The V gene's germline CDR1 is MNHEY and CDR2 SMNVEV (reference sequence). V lost 4 bases and J lost 1, with 11 bases in between. CDR3 DNA: TGTGCCAGCAGTTCGGGCGAGCAGGCCAAAAACATTCAGTACTTC. Protein sequence: CASSSGEQAKNIQYF.

In regard to this clone: The CDR3 does not end in the conserved phenylalanine or tryptophan, so this is likely a read error. The chain combines TRBV11-2 with TRBJ2-7; D assignment may be TRBD1 or TRBD2 (5 bases each). Germline values: CDR1 SGHAT, CDR2 FQNNGV. Trimming stripped 4 bases from V and 2 bases from J, with 15 bases between. CDR3 size: 15 residues. CDR3 loop: CASSSLRDGPYEQYL. Written as DNA, the CDR3 is TGTGCCAGCAGCTCCCTCCGGGACGGACCCTACGAGCAGTACCTC.

The CDR3 here is CASSFDTQGGKRGTYNEQFF. The DNA of the CDR3 is TGTGCCAGCAGTTTTGACACACAGGGGGGGAAGAGAGGGACTTACAATGAGCAGTTCTTC. This chain connects TRBV28 to TRBJ2-1; D is possibly TRBD1 (8 bases). The length of the CDR3 is 20 residues. The germline gives CDR1 MDHEN, CDR2 SYDVKM. Trimming left V 3 bases short and J 4 bases short, with 28 bases between.

This clone is categorized as medium-sized (0.01 to 0.1%). The rearrangement links TRBV4-1 to TRBJ1-5; 7 bases agree with TRBD1. The CDR3 is made up of 15 amino acids. Germline CDR1 and CDR2: MGHRA and YSYEKL. V was clipped by 3 bases and J by 1 base; unmatched bases: 3. The CDR3 bases are TGCGCCAGCAGCCAGGGACAGATCAGCAATCAGCCCCAGCATTTT. Residues: CASSQGQISNQPQHF.

The CDR3 DNA reads as TGTGCCAGCAGTGATGCGGACAGAGCTGGAAACACCATATATTTT. This translates into CASSDADRAGNTIYF. The V gene is TRBV25-1, the J gene TRBJ1-3; weak D call: TRBD1 (6 bases). The CDR3 sequence is 15 residues long. Trimming took off 3 bases at V and 2 bases at J, with 11 bases between the two ends. The germline V gene has CDR1 MGHDK and CDR2 SYGVNS.

This chain joins TRBV6-1 and TRBJ2-5; no firm D call. TRBJ2-7 matches the DNA end more closely, so the J call is doubtful. Germline values: CDR1 MNHNS, CDR2 SASEGT. The CDR3 is 13 amino acids. The CDR3 nucleotides read TGTGCCAGCAGTGAAAACGGAAACTACGAGCAGTACTTC. Amino acid sequence: CASSENGNYEQYF.

V is TRBV7-9 and J is TRBJ2-7; D not resolved. Germline V gives CDR1 SEHNR, CDR2 FQNEAQ (reference sequence). The CDR3 contains 11 residues. The germline V and J ends were trimmed by 7 bases and 5 bases, with 9 bases remaining between them. The CDR3 nucleotides are TGTGCCAGCACAGGTTCCCACGAGCAGTACTTC. Residues: CASTGSHEQYF.